Shown below are 22 T cell receptor beta chains from a single sample sequenced in a study of blood T cells in healthy people across ages. Sample-barcoded 5' priming and a J-beta primer mix drove a second PCR of about 6 to 12 cycles. TCRdb reanalysed the 5' RACE reads using MiXCR and keeps one entry per CDR3 protein. Altogether 1 million or so distinct CDR3 sequences are present, 40% to 50% being singletons, with the ten largest covering about 19%. Input material: blood. The receptors stem from a woman in her fifties or sixties in good health.

This clonotype was observed a handful of times. The chain uses TRBV12-3 or TRBV12-4 and TRBJ2-3, with 8 bases that match TRBD2. CDR3 size: 15 residues. The V and J ends lost 6 bases and 4 bases, in that order; junction bases with no gene match: 9. CDR3 sequence reads: CASSPREGRADTQYF. The CDR3 DNA reads TGTGCCAGCAGCCCTCGGGAGGGCCGAGCAGATACGCAGTATTTT.

This clonotype was picked up a small number of times. DNA for the CDR3: TGTGCCATCAGTGAGTCGAGTGGGACTAGCGGTTGGGTCAAGCAGTTCTTC. Amino acids: CAISESSGTSGWVKQFF. This chain joins TRBV10-3 and TRBJ2-1; 11 bases are shared with TRBD2. Germline trimming cut 0 bases from V and 11 bases from J; bases unmatched to any gene: 12. The CDR3 covers 17 residues. Germline CDR1 reads ENHRY; CDR2 reads SYGVKD.

The V and J genes are TRBV2 and TRBJ2-5, with 7 bases matching TRBD1. Germline CDR1 reads SNHLY; CDR2 reads FYNNEI. V shed 7 bases and J 2 bases; nucleotides not matched to a gene: 7. The CDR3 consists of 14 residues. The CDR3 protein is CASNPRTGQETQYF. CDR3 nucleotide sequence: TGTGCCAGCAACCCTCGGACAGGTCAAGAGACCCAGTACTTC.

The chain is built from TRBV6-1 and TRBJ2-7, with 15 positions matching TRBD2. The CDR3 spans 16 residues. V shed 6 bases and J 6 bases; nucleotides not matched to a gene: 9. The germline V gene has CDR1 MNHNS and CDR2 SASEGT. The CDR3 sequence: CASSGTSGRPPGEQYF. CDR3 sequence (DNA): TGTGCCAGCAGCGGGACTAGCGGGAGGCCCCCTGGCGAGCAGTACTTC.

The table lists this clonotype with many counts. V is TRBV10-3 and J is TRBJ2-3; no clear D. Between the trimmed V and J ends, which lost 10 bases and 2 bases, there was a span of 7 bases. Germline lookup yields CDR1 ENHRY and CDR2 SYGVKD. This CDR3 comprises 11 residues. CDR3 bases: TGTGCCACCCAACTCACAGATACGCAGTATTTT. It codes for CATQLTDTQYF.

A few counts support this clonotype. V usage is TRBV5-1 and J usage is TRBJ1-2; unclear D gene. Germline values: CDR1 SGHRS, CDR2 YFSETQ. V lost 7 bases to trimming and J lost 2 bases, with 12 bases between them. The CDR3 runs 13 residues. The CDR3 coding sequence is TGCGCCAGCTTGGGTCCCCTCAACTATGGCTACACCTTC. It yields the protein CASLGPLNYGYTF.

As to this clonotype: Germline is not matched at one junction end, which may reflect a read error. V usage is TRBV7-8 and J usage is TRBJ2-3, with 11 bases fitting TRBD2. The germline CDR1 and CDR2 sequences are SGHVS and FQNEAQ. The CDR3 is made up of 17 amino acids. CDR3 sequence reads: CASSSVGLAEHTETQYF. CDR3 DNA: TGTGCCAGCAGCTCAGTGGGACTAGCGGAACACACAGAGACGCAGTATTTT.

This chain joins TRBV10-1 and TRBJ2-7; 8 positions agree with TRBD1. Unmatched junction bases numbered 8, after V lost 4 bases and J lost 6 bases. The CDR3 runs to 14 residues. Germline V CDR1 and CDR2: WNHNN, SYGVQD (reference sequence). The CDR3 DNA reads as TGCGCCAGCAGTGCTAGACAGGGGCCCAGCGAGCAGTACTTC. Its translation: CASSARQGPSEQYF.

The chain employs TRBV24-1 and TRBJ2-7; D is possibly TRBD1 (5 bases). CDR1 is KGHDR, CDR2 SFDVKD, per germline. The CDR3 runs 15 residues. The ends were cut back, 4 bases at V and 1 base at J, with 13 bases in the middle. CDR3 sequence reads: CATSDGPGISYEQYF. The CDR3 coding sequence is TGTGCCACCAGTGACGGACCAGGGATTTCCTACGAGCAGTACTTC.

The chain joins TRBV7-9 to TRBJ2-1; D not certain. V shed 3 bases and J shed 7 bases, with 25 bases lying between them. The V gene's germline CDR1 is SEHNR and CDR2 FQNEAQ (reference sequence). The CDR3 is 18 residues long. The CDR3 nucleotides read TGTGCCAGCAGCTTCATCGGCGAGATTCGTGTACGTAGGAATGAGCAGTTCTTC. Translation: CASSFIGEIRVRRNEQFF.

The V and J genes are TRBV28 and TRBJ2-7; no clear D gene. Germline-derived CDR1 and CDR2 are MDHEN and SYDVKM. The CDR3 sequence is 13 residues long. V shed 2 bases and J shed 6 bases, with 11 bases lying between them. The chain's CDR3 is CASSLQDPGEQYF. For the CDR3, the DNA is TGTGCCAGCAGTTTACAGGATCCGGGCGAGCAGTACTTC.

The chain uses TRBV12-3 or TRBV12-4 and TRBJ2-1, with D maybe TRBD2 (6 bases). Trimming shortened V by 8 bases and J by 7 bases, and 12 bases separated the two germline ends. This CDR3 has 12 residues. CDR3 in DNA: TGTGCCAGCGCCAATCGGGAGAATGAGCAGTTCTTC. Translated, it gives CASANRENEQFF.

The rearrangement uses TRBV28 and TRBJ1-6; TRBD1 is a possible D gene (5 bases). The V gene lost 6 bases and the J gene lost 7 bases, with 19 bases spanning the gap. CDR3 length: 16 residues. Germline CDR1 and CDR2: MDHEN and SYDVKM. CDR3 in amino acids: CASSSAGTLRNSPLHF. The CDR3 DNA reads as TGTGCCAGCAGCTCAGCGGGGACCCTGAGGAATTCACCCCTCCACTTT. Full variable domain (missing parts from reference TRBV28 and TRBJ1-6): DVKVTQSSRYLVKRTGEKVFLECVQDMDHENMFWYRQDPGLGLRLIYFSYDVKMKEKGDIPEGYSVSREKKERFSLILESASTNQTSMYLCASSSAGTLRNSPLHFGNGTRLTVT.

The chain links TRBV2 to TRBJ2-2; D possibly corresponds to TRBD1 (5 bases). CDR3 length: 16 amino acids. The V and J ends lost 2 bases and 0 bases respectively, with 10 bases between them. Germline-derived CDR1 and CDR2 are SNHLY and FYNNEI. CDR3 nucleotides: TGTGCCAGCAGTGAATTGGGCAGGGCGAACACCGGGGAGCTGTTTTTT. It yields the protein CASSELGRANTGELFF.

The gene calls are TRBV10-3 and TRBJ2-1, with TRBD1 identical over 9 bases. V was pared by 5 bases and J by 8 bases, with 10 bases of the junction left unmatched. The CDR3 has 15 amino acids. The V gene's germline CDR1 is ENHRY and CDR2 SYGVKD. The chain's CDR3 is CAISPGQGLGDEQFF. Here the CDR3 DNA reads TGTGCCATCAGTCCGGGACAGGGCTTAGGGGATGAGCAGTTCTTC.

Only one count was recorded for this clonotype. V is TRBV29-1 and J is TRBJ2-1, with D perhaps matching TRBD2 (6 bases). Deletions cut 3 bases from V and 12 bases from J, with 24 bases between. The germline V gene has CDR1 SQVTM and CDR2 ANQGSEA. The CDR3 totals 15 residues. CDR3 region: CSVDSSGLKITGQFF. CDR3 DNA: TGCAGCGTTGATAGTTCGGGACTCAAAATTACGGGGCAGTTCTTC.

The sample holds a few counts of this clonotype. This sequence joins TRBV6-5 and TRBJ2-6, with D unresolved. The V and J ends lost 8 bases and 0 bases respectively, with 5 bases between them. The germline CDR1 and CDR2 sequences are MNHEY and SVGAGI. The CDR3 totals 13 residues. The chain's CDR3 is CASGNSGANVLTF. The CDR3 nucleotides read TGTGCCAGCGGCAACTCTGGGGCCAACGTCCTGACTTTC.

This clonotype was counted a few times. The chain has TRBV29-1 and TRBJ2-3; D not certain. This CDR3 comprises 12 residues. Germline CDR1 is SQVTM and CDR2 is ANQGSEA. V shed 3 bases and J shed 0 bases, with 4 bases lying between them. CDR3 nucleotides: TGCAGCGTTGACCTAAGCACAGATACGCAGTATTTT. Encoded protein: CSVDLSTDTQYF.

This chain links TRBV6-2 or TRBV6-3 with TRBJ1-2; tentatively, D is TRBD1 (5 bases). The V gene's germline CDR1 is MNHEY and CDR2 SVGEGT. CDR3 length equals 16 residues. V was cut by 6 bases and J by 6 bases, with 23 bases left in between. The CDR3 sequence is CASRTTGTKNRHGYTF. The DNA for the CDR3 is TGTGCCAGCAGGACCACCGGGACCAAGAATCGGCATGGCTACACCTTC.

This clonotype was detected only once. The V and J genes are TRBV15 and TRBJ2-4, with 9 bases identical to TRBD2. Matching the DNA end better, TRBJ2-5 makes the J call doubtful. CDR1 and CDR2 from the germline V gene are LNHNV and YYDKDF (reference sequence). The CDR3 runs 15 residues. The CDR3 nucleotides are TGTGCCACCCGTGCGGGGGGGGATTTACGGGAGACCCAGTACTTC. Encoded protein: CATRAGGDLRETQYF.

This clonotype occurred a few times. V usage is TRBV12-3 or TRBV12-4 and J usage is TRBJ2-7; 11 positions match TRBD2. The CDR3 has 15 residues. With 6 bases clipped from V and 2 bases from J, the junction kept 6 bases outside the gene matches. The CDR3 sequence is CASRPTSGKPYEQYF. In DNA form, the CDR3 reads TGTGCCAGCAGGCCGACTAGCGGGAAACCCTACGAGCAGTACTTC.

In DNA form, the CDR3 reads TGTGCCAGCAGCTTCCTGTTTCAGGGGGAGACCCAGTACTTC. Protein sequence: CASSFLFQGETQYF. This rearrangement joins TRBV11-2 to TRBJ2-7; the D gene is possibly TRBD1 (6 bases). The end of the DNA fits TRBJ2-5 better, so the J call may be wrong. CDR1 and CDR2 (germline): SGHAT, FQNNGV. This CDR3 comprises 14 residues.